What follows describes a single T cell receptor (beta chain). This sample was included in a study of CD8 T cells in Susac syndrome. Random hexamers were used to reverse transcribe the RNA input (roughly 0.5 to 1 ug). TCRdb called the immunoSEQ multiplex PCR reads again in MiXCR, with one record for every CDR3 protein. The repertoire holds about 120,000 distinct CDR3 sequences, with approximately 93% as singletons. The V end lost 11 bases, the J end lost 1 base, and 14 bases lay between the germline ends. CDR1 is MNHEY and CDR2 is SVGAGI in the germline V gene. This CDR3 has 13 residues. This rearrangement joins TRBV6-5 to TRBJ1-1; D may be TRBD1 (5 bases). The specimen was CD4+ T cells from PBMCs. The clonotype comes from a human donor with multiple sclerosis. CDR3 amino acids: CAGSRAENTEAFF. For the CDR3, the DNA is TGTGCCGGAAGCAGGGCGGAGAACACTGAAGCTTTCTTT.